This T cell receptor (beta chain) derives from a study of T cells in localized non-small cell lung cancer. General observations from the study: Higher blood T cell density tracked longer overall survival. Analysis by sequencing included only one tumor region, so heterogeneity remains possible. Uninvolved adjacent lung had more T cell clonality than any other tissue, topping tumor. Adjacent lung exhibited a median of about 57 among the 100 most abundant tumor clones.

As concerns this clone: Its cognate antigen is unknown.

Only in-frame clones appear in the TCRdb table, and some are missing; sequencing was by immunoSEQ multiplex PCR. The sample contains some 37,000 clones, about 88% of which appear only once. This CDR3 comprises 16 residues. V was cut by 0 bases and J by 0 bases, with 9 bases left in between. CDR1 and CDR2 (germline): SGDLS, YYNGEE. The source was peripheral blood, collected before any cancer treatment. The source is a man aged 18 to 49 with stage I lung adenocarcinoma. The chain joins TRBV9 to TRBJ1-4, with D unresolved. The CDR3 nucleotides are TGTGCCAGCAGCGTAGGGGTGCTCTCAACTAATGAAAAACTGTTTTTT. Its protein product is CASSVGVLSTNEKLFF.